The 27 T cell receptor beta chains in this list originate from one sample, sequenced in a study of T-cell memory formation after mild COVID-19. TCRdb analysed the 5' RACE reads with MiXCR anew, one entry per CDR3 protein. The sample contains fewer than 350,000 distinct CDR3 sequences, roughly 17% of which appear only once. The sequenced sample consisted of PBMCs or a T cell subset sorted from them (not recorded which). These receptor sequences come from a man younger than 35 who had mild COVID-19 (a few samples of this study predate the infection). Cell type and time point are not known.

The chain employs TRBV11-1 and TRBJ2-2; 8 bases line up with TRBD1. V was clipped by 1 base and J by 4 bases; unmatched bases: 11. This CDR3 spans 18 amino acids. CDR1 SGHAT and CDR2 FQDESV come from the germline V gene (reference sequence). The DNA for the CDR3 is TGTGCCAGCAGCTTAGTGTCGGACAGGGAGCGTTCCACCGGGGAGCTGTTTTTT. It codes for CASSLVSDRERSTGELFF. Looking up the rest from reference TRBV11-1 and TRBJ2-2 gives the full variable domain: EAEVAQSPRYKITEKSQAVAFWCDPISGHATLYWYRQILGQGPELLVQFQDESVVDDSQLPKDRFSAERLKGVDSTLKIQPAELGDSAMYLCASSLVSDRERSTGELFFGEGSRLTVL.

The rearrangement links TRBV4-1 to TRBJ1-4; the D gene is possibly TRBD1 (5 bases). Germline CDR1 reads MGHRA; CDR2 reads YSYEKL. The CDR3 totals 15 residues. Trimming cost V 1 base and J 5 bases, with 11 bases left between them. The CDR3 protein is CASSQAGTENEKLFF. Here the CDR3 DNA reads TGCGCCAGCAGCCAAGCGGGGACGGAGAATGAAAAACTGTTTTTT.

This CDR3 reads CSASSSATSSTDTQYF. Here the CDR3 DNA reads TGCAGTGCCAGCTCTAGCGCCACGTCTAGCACAGATACGCAGTATTTT. The chain employs TRBV20-1 and TRBJ2-3, with TRBD2 as a possible D gene (6 bases). Per the germline V gene, CDR1 is DFQATT and CDR2 is SNEGSKA (reference sequence). CDR3 length: 16 residues. V was trimmed by 6 bases and J by 0 bases, leaving 19 bases between them.

The V call is TRBV9, the J call TRBJ2-7, with D possibly TRBD2 on 6 matching bases. The length of the CDR3 is 15 residues. Trimming took off 0 bases at V and 2 bases at J, with 12 bases between the two ends. CDR1 and CDR2 (germline): SGDLS, YYNGEE. The CDR3 bases are TGTGCCAGCAGCGTAGACGGGGGATCCCCCTACGAGCAGTACTTC. This gives the protein CASSVDGGSPYEQYF.

This clonotype appeared many times. DNA of the CDR3: TGTGCCAGCAGTTCTCCGGGACAGATTTACGAGCAGTACTTC. Translation: CASSSPGQIYEQYF. The chain joins TRBV6-5 to TRBJ2-7, with 7 positions matching TRBD1. V shed 4 bases and J 4 bases; nucleotides not matched to a gene: 7. Per germline, CDR1 MNHEY and CDR2 SVGAGI. There are 14 residues in the CDR3.

This clonotype occurred a few times. J is TRBJ1-5 and V is TRBV19; D unclear. CDR3 length: 16 residues. V lost 3 bases to trimming and J lost 0 bases, with 12 bases between them. Germline V CDR1 and CDR2: LNHDA, SQIVND (reference sequence). DNA of the CDR3: TGTGCCAGTAGTATCCGTGGAGGTACTAGCAATCAGCCCCAGCATTTT. It yields the protein CASSIRGGTSNQPQHF.

This clonotype appeared a few times. The rearrangement joins TRBV20-1 to TRBJ2-4; D is unclear. Deletions cut 1 base from V and 1 base from J, with 8 bases between. This CDR3 has 14 residues. From germline, CDR1 is DFQATT and CDR2 SNEGSKA (reference sequence). The CDR3 region is CSARARPAKNIQYF. The CDR3 DNA sequence: TGCAGTGCTAGAGCGCGGCCTGCCAAAAACATTCAGTACTTC.

This clonotype was picked up a small number of times. The rearrangement links TRBV5-1 to TRBJ2-7, with D perhaps TRBD2 (6 bases). The CDR3 contains 13 residues. Germline lookup yields CDR1 SGHRS and CDR2 YFSETQ. V shed 5 bases and J shed 2 bases, with 11 bases lying between them. CDR3 protein: CASRRDTTYEQYF. The DNA of the CDR3 is TGCGCCAGCAGGCGGGATACTACCTACGAGCAGTACTTC. The full variable domain, completed using reference TRBV5-1 and TRBJ2-7, is KAGVTQTPRYLIKTRGQQVTLSCSPISGHRSVSWYQQTPGQGLQFLFEYFSETQRNKGNFPGRFSGRQFSNSRSEMNVSTLELGDSALYLCASRRDTTYEQYFGPGTRLTVT.

This clonotype was seen more than once but under ten times. CDR3 bases: TGTGCCAGCAGCCTTACAGGGGGCGAAGAGCAGTACTTC. Residues: CASSLTGGEEQYF. The V call is TRBV7-6, the J call TRBJ2-7, with TRBD1 matching over 9 bases. The J segment lost 7 bases and the V segment lost 5 bases, leaving 6 bases of the junction unmatched. The CDR3 has 13 amino acids. Germline V gene data show CDR1 as SGHVS and CDR2 as FNYEAQ.

Only a few counts were recorded for this clonotype. The CDR3 sequence is CASSYVLSGYTF. In nucleotides, the CDR3 is TGTGCCAGCAGTTATGTCCTAAGTGGCTACACCTTC. V gene TRBV6-2 or TRBV6-3 combines with J gene TRBJ1-2; no clear D gene. Between the trimmed V and J ends, which lost 3 bases and 7 bases, there was a span of 9 bases. There are 12 residues in the CDR3. Germline CDR1 MNHEY, CDR2 SVGEGT.

The chain links TRBV4-1 to TRBJ1-3; no reliable D call. Germline assignment: CDR1 MGHRA and CDR2 YSYEKL. Trimming shortened V by 0 bases and J by 4 bases, and 13 bases separated the two germline ends. This CDR3 has 16 amino acids. The CDR3 region is CASSQESSGHGNTIYF. The CDR3 DNA reads as TGCGCCAGCAGCCAAGAAAGTAGCGGGCACGGAAACACCATATATTTT.

This clonotype is a singleton in its sample. V and J are TRBV27 and TRBJ2-4, with 8 nucleotides matching TRBD2. V gave up 4 bases and J gave up 0 bases; unmatched junction bases: 5. The germline V gene has CDR1 MNHEY and CDR2 SMNVEV (reference sequence). The CDR3 extends over 16 amino acids. CDR3 DNA: TGTGCCAGCAGTTCCTCGGGGGGGCTAGCCAAAAACATTCAGTACTTC. Encoded protein: CASSSSGGLAKNIQYF.

The V call is TRBV5-4, the J call TRBJ2-5, with 8 bases identical to TRBD1. Trimming removed 7 bases from V and 5 bases from J; junction bases left unmatched: 13. The CDR3 loop spans 15 amino acids. CDR1 is SGHNT and CDR2 is YYREEE in the germline V gene (reference sequence). The CDR3 DNA reads as TGTGCCAGCCGAGTCTCAGGGGGCTCCTTGGAGACCCAGTACTTC. This codes for CASRVSGGSLETQYF.

The V gene is TRBV20-1, the J gene TRBJ1-2; 9 positions agree with TRBD1. The junction had 8 bases not matched to a gene; V was cut back by 5 bases and J by 7 bases. The CDR3 loop spans 13 amino acids. The germline gives CDR1 DFQATT, CDR2 SNEGSKA (reference sequence). The CDR3 DNA reads as TGCAGTGCTCATCCGGGACAGGGAGGTGGCTACACCTTC. Protein: CSAHPGQGGGYTF.

The CDR3 bases are TGCAGCGTTGAAGAAGAGGGGGGTCATGGCTACACCTTC. This gives the protein CSVEEEGGHGYTF. The chain uses TRBV29-1 and TRBJ1-2; possible D gene TRBD1, 6 bases. This CDR3 region has 13 residues. The V and J ends lost 0 bases and 6 bases respectively, with 11 bases between them. The germline CDR1 and CDR2 sequences are SQVTM and ANQGSEA.

This clonotype appeared once. The chain recombines TRBV18 with TRBJ1-4; no definite D call. V lost 2 bases to trimming and J lost 5 bases, with 6 bases between them. Germline CDR1 is KGHSH and CDR2 is LQKENI. The CDR3 sequence is 13 residues long. CDR3 DNA sequence: TGTGCCAGCTCACCATCCAGGAATGAAAAACTGTTTTTT. Amino acids: CASSPSRNEKLFF.

This clonotype turned up a few times. This chain links TRBV7-8 with TRBJ1-5, with TRBD1 matching 7 bases. Germline V gene lookup returns CDR1 SGHVS and CDR2 FQNEAQ. The V and J ends lost 1 base and 7 bases, in that order; junction bases with no gene match: 13. This CDR3 has 17 residues. The CDR3 DNA follows: TGTGCCAGCAGCTTAGGGAAGGACAGGCTGGAGGGGCAGCCCCAGCATTTT. The encoded protein is CASSLGKDRLEGQPQHF.

The V call is TRBV20-1, the J call TRBJ2-5; D uncertain. V lost 5 bases and J 4 bases, leaving 17 bases between the germline ends. CDR1 DFQATT and CDR2 SNEGSKA come from the germline V gene (reference sequence). CDR3 length equals 14 residues. CDR3 coding DNA: TGCAGTGCTGGCAGGCCCAAATTCTCAGAGACCCAGTACTTC. Encoded protein: CSAGRPKFSETQYF.

In its sample, this clonotype was seen a few times. The rearrangement joins TRBV7-9 to TRBJ2-5; D may be TRBD2 (6 bases). Trimming cost V 5 bases and J 1 base, with 17 bases left between them. The CDR3 is 16 residues long. Germline V gene lookup returns CDR1 SEHNR and CDR2 FQNEAQ (reference sequence). The CDR3: CASSPAGRQTQETQYF. The CDR3 DNA follows: TGTGCCAGCAGCCCCGCGGGACGCCAGACCCAAGAGACCCAGTACTTC. The whole variable domain, remainder taken from reference TRBV7-9 and TRBJ2-5, is DTGVSQNPRHKITKRGQNVTFRCDPISEHNRLYWYRQTLGQGPEFLTYFQNEAQLEKSRLLSDRFSAERPKGSFSTLEIQRTEQGDSAMYLCASSPAGRQTQETQYFGPGTRLLVL.

The chain is built from TRBV7-9 and TRBJ2-2, with 7 nucleotides matching TRBD1. This CDR3 has 14 amino acids. The V gene's germline CDR1 is SEHNR and CDR2 FQNEAQ (reference sequence). With 5 bases clipped from V and 3 bases from J, the junction kept 3 bases outside the gene matches. The CDR3 loop reads CASSRDSYTGELFF. CDR3 sequence (DNA): TGTGCCAGCAGCCGGGACAGCTACACCGGGGAGCTGTTTTTT.

This clonotype turned up a few times. The V gene is TRBV27, the J gene TRBJ2-7, with TRBD1 identical over 8 bases. CDR3 length equals 14 residues. Unmatched junction bases numbered 6, after V lost 2 bases and J lost 6 bases. Germline CDR1 and CDR2: MNHEY and SMNVEV (reference sequence). The CDR3 reads CASSLGQGVREQYF. The DNA for the CDR3 is TGTGCCAGCAGTTTAGGACAGGGAGTCCGCGAGCAGTACTTC.

The chain is built from TRBV20-1 and TRBJ2-3; D may be TRBD1 or TRBD2 (5 bases each). In germline, CDR1 is DFQATT, CDR2 SNEGSKA (reference sequence). The V and J ends lost 3 bases and 1 base respectively, with 11 bases between them. The length of the CDR3 is 14 residues. For the CDR3, the DNA is TGCAGTGCTAGGGCCGGGGCCCGCACAGATACGCAGTATTTT. Its translation: CSARAGARTDTQYF.

This clonotype was picked up a small number of times. V usage is TRBV11-2 and J usage is TRBJ2-7; a weak D match, TRBD1 (6 bases). The CDR3 is 14 amino acids. CDR1 is SGHAT, CDR2 FQNNGV, per germline. Trimming took off 3 bases at V and 0 bases at J, with 9 bases between the two ends. Here the CDR3 reads CASSLGAHSYEQYF. As DNA, the CDR3 is TGTGCCAGCAGCTTGGGGGCACACTCCTACGAGCAGTACTTC.

The rearrangement links TRBV5-5 to TRBJ1-5; 7 positions agree with TRBD1. The CDR3 consists of 16 residues. J gave up 4 bases and V 0 bases, and 7 bases lay outside the gene matches. The germline gives CDR1 SGHKS, CDR2 YYEKEE (reference sequence). The CDR3 sequence: CASSLVAGTENQPQHF. The CDR3 DNA sequence: TGTGCCAGCAGCTTGGTTGCCGGGACAGAGAATCAGCCCCAGCATTTT.

The chain is built from TRBV5-1 and TRBJ2-5; TRBD2 matches at 8 bases. The CDR3 is 15 residues long. Germline CDR1 reads SGHRS; CDR2 reads YFSETQ. Unmatched junction bases numbered 6, after V lost 0 bases and J lost 5 bases. Written as DNA, the CDR3 is TGCGCCAGCAGCTTGGGAAGCGGGGGAAGGGAGACCCAGTACTTC. Residues: CASSLGSGGRETQYF.

This chain uses TRBV3-1 with TRBJ2-3; D call uncertain. Germline-derived CDR1 and CDR2 are LGHDT and YNNKEL (reference sequence). Between the trimmed V and J ends, which lost 3 bases and 7 bases, there was a span of 5 bases. There are 11 residues in the CDR3. The DNA of the CDR3 is TGTGCCAGCAGCCAGGTGAATACGCAGTATTTT. Amino acids: CASSQVNTQYF.

V gene TRBV4-3 combines with J gene TRBJ2-7; D possibly corresponds to TRBD1 (5 bases). The length of the CDR3 is 15 residues. The V gene's germline CDR1 is LGHNA and CDR2 YSLEER. V shed 0 bases and J shed 6 bases, with 15 bases lying between them. CDR3 residues: CASSQDGHTGSEQYF. DNA of the CDR3: TGCGCCAGCAGCCAAGATGGACACACCGGCAGCGAGCAGTACTTC.